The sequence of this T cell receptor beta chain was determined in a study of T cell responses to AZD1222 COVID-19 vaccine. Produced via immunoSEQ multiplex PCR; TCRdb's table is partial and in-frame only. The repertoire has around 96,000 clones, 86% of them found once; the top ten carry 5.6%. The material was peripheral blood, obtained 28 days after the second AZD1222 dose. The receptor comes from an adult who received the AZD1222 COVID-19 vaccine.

CDR3 sequence (DNA): TGTGCCAGCAGCCCAGGAGGGTACACTGAAGCTTTCTTT. It yields the protein CASSPGGYTEAFF. V is TRBV7-9 and J is TRBJ1-1; D uncertain. The CDR3 length is 13 residues. Germline CDR1 is SEHNR and CDR2 is FQNEAQ (reference sequence). V lost 5 bases and J 3 bases, leaving 10 bases between the germline ends.